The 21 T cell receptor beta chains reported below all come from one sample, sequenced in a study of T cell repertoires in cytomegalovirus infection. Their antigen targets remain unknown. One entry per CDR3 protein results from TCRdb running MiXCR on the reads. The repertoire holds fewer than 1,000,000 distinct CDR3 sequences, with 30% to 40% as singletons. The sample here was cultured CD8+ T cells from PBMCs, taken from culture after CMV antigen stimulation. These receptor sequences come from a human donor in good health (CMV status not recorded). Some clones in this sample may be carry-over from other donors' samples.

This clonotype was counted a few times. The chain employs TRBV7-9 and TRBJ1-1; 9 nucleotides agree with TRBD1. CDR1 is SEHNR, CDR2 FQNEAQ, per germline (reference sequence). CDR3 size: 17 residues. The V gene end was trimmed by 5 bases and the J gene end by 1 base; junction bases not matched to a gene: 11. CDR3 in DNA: TGTGCCAGCAGCCCCATGGAAGGACAGGGGAGGAACACTGAAGCTTTCTTT. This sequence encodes CASSPMEGQGRNTEAFF. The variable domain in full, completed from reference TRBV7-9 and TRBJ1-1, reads DTGVSQNPRHKITKRGQNVTFRCDPISEHNRLYWYRQTLGQGPEFLTYFQNEAQLEKSRLLSDRFSAERPKGSFSTLEIQRTEQGDSAMYLCASSPMEGQGRNTEAFFGQGTRLTVV.

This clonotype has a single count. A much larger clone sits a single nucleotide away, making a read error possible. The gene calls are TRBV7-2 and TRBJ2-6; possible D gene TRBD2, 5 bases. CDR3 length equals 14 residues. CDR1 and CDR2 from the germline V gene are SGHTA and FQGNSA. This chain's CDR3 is CASTLARGANVLTF. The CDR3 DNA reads TGTGCCAGCACCTTAGCGCGGGGGGCCAACGTCCTGACTTTC.

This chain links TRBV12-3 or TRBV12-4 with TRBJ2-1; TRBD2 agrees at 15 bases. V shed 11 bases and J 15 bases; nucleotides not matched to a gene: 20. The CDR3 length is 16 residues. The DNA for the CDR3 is TGTGCCTGCACAGGTGAGGGACTAGCGGGGGGAGAGTCCCCGTTCTTC. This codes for CACTGEGLAGGESPFF.

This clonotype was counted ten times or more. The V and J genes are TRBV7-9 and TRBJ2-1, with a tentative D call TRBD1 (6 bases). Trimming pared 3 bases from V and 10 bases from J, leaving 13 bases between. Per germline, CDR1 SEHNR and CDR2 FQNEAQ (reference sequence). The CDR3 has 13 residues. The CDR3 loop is CASSFEGGLEQFF. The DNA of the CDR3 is TGTGCCAGCAGCTTCGAAGGGGGTTTGGAGCAGTTCTTC.

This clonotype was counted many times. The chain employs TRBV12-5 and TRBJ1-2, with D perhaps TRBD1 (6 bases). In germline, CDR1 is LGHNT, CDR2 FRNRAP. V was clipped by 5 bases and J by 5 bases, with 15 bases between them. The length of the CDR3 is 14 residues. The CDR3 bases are TGTGCTAGTGGTCCCGAGGGGGAAGGATATGGCTACACCTTC. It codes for CASGPEGEGYGYTF.

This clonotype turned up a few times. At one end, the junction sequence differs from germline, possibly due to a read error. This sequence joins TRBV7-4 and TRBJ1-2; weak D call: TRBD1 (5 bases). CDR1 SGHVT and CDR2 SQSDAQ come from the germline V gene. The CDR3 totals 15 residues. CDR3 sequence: CASTLGTQLGIGYTF. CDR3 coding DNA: TGTGCCAGCACCTTAGGGACGCAACTGGGGATAGGCTACACCTTC. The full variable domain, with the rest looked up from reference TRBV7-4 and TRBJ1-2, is GAGVSQSPRYKVAKRGRDVALRCDSISGHVTLYWYRQTLGQGSEVLTYSQSDAQRDKSGRPSGRFSAERPERSVSTLKIQRTEQGDSAVYLCASTLGTQLGIGYTFGSGTRLTVV.

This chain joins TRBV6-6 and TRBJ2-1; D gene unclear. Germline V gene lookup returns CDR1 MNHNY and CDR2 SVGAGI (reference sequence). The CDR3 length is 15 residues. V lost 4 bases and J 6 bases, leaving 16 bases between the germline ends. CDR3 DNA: TGTGCCAGCAGTTCCTGGGTTCACTCTGGCAATGAGCAGTTCTTC. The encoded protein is CASSSWVHSGNEQFF.

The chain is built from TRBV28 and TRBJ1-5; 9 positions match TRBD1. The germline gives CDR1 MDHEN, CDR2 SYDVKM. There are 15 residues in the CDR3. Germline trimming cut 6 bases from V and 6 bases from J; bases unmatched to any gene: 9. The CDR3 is CASSILQGARQPQHF. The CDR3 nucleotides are TGTGCCAGCAGCATATTACAGGGGGCTCGTCAGCCCCAGCATTTT.

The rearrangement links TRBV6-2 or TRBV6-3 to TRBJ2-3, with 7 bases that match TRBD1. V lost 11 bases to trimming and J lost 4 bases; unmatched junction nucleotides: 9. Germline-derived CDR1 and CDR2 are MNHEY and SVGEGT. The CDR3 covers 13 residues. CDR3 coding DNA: TGTGCCGCCGGACAGGTTCTTTCAGATACGCAGTATTTT. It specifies CAAGQVLSDTQYF.

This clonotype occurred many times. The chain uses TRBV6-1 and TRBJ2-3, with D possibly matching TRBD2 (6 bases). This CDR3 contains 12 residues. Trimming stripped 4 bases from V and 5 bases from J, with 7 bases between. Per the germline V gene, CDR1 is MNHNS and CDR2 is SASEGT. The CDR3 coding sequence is TGTGCCAGCAGTGCCGGGGGAGATACGCAGTATTTT. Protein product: CASSAGGDTQYF.

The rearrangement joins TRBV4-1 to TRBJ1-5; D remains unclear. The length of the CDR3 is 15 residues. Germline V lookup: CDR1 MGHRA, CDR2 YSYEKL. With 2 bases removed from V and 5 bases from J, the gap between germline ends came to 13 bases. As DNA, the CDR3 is TGCGCCAGCAGCCAACTCGGACGGGAAGATCAGCCCCAGCATTTT. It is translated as CASSQLGREDQPQHF.

The CDR3 sequence is CASGLETIHTEAFF. The DNA of the CDR3 is TGTGCTAGTGGTTTAGAGACGATTCACACTGAAGCTTTCTTT. The chain has TRBV12-5 and TRBJ1-1; D uncertain. Trimming left V 3 bases short and J 3 bases short, with 11 bases between. This CDR3 is built from 14 residues. The germline V gene encodes CDR1 LGHNT and CDR2 FRNRAP.

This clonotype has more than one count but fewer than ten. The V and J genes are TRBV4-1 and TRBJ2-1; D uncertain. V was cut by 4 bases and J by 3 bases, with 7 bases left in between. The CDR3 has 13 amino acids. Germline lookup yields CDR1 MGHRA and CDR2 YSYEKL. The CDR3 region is CASSPRNYNEQFF. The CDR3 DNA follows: TGCGCCAGCAGCCCGAGGAACTACAATGAGCAGTTCTTC.

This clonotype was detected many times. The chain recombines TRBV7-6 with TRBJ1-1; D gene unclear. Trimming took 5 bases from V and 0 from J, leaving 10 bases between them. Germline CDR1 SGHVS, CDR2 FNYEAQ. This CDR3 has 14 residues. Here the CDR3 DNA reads TGTGCCAGCAGCCCCCGGGCCTTGAACACTGAAGCTTTCTTT. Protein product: CASSPRALNTEAFF.

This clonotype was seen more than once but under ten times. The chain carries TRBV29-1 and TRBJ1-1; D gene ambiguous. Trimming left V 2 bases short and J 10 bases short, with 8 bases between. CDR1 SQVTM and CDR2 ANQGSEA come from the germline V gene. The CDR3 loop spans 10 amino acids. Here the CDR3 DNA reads TGCAGCGTTGAAAACCTTGGAGCTTTCTTT. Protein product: CSVENLGAFF.

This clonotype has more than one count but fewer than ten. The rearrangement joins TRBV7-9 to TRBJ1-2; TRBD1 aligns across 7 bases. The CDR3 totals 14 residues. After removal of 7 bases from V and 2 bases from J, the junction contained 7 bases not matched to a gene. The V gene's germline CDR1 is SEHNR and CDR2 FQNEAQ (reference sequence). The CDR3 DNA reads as TGTGCCAGCACCCACGGACAGGACAACTATGGCTACACCTTC. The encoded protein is CASTHGQDNYGYTF.

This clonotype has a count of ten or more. In nucleotides, the CDR3 is TGTGCCAGCAGCTTATTAGGGGAAGCAGATACGCAGTATTTT. Protein sequence: CASSLLGEADTQYF. The V call is TRBV7-9, the J call TRBJ2-3; a possible D gene is TRBD1 (5 bases). The length of the CDR3 is 14 residues. The germline V gene encodes CDR1 SEHNR and CDR2 FQNEAQ (reference sequence). Between the trimmed V and J ends, which lost 2 bases and 4 bases, there was a span of 10 bases.

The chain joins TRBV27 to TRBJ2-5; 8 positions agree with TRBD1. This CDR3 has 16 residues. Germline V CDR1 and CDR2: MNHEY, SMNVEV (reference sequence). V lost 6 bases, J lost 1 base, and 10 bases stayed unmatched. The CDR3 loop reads CASSPYTGTGQETQYF. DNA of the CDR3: TGTGCCAGCAGCCCGTACACCGGGACAGGCCAAGAGACCCAGTACTTC.

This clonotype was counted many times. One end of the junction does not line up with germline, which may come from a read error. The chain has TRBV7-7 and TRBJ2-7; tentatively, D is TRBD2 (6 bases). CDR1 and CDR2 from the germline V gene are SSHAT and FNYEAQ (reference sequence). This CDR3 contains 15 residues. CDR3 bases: TGTGCTAGCAGCTACCGGGACTCTGGTAACTACGAGCAGTACTTC. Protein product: CASSYRDSGNYEQYF.

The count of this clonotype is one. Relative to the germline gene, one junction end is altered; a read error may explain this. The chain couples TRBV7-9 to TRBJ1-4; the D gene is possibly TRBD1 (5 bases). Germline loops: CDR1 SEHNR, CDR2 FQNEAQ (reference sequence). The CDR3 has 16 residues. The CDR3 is CACSRKDRDGHEKLFF. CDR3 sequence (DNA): TGTGCCTGCAGCCGAAAGGACCGGGACGGGCATGAAAAACTGTTTTTT. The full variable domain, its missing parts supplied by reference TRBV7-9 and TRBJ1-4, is DTGVSQNPRHKITKRGQNVTFRCDPISEHNRLYWYRQTLGQGPEFLTYFQNEAQLEKSRLLSDRFSAERPKGSFSTLEIQRTEQGDSAMYLCACSRKDRDGHEKLFFGSGTQLSVL.

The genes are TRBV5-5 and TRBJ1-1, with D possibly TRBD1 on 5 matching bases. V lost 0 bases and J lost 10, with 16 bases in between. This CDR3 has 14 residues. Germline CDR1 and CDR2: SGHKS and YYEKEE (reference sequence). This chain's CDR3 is CASSLAQGRDGAFF. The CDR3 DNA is TGTGCCAGCAGCTTGGCCCAGGGACGGGACGGAGCTTTCTTT.